Listed below are T cell receptor beta chains from one sample, sequenced in a study of shared clonotypes between healthy human individuals. Generated by immunoSEQ multiplex PCR, the TCRdb table keeps only in-frame clones and is missing some. The sample lists 2 million to 2.5 million clones, just under 95% occurring once. Material: naive CD8+ T cells sorted from blood. All receptors derive from a man younger than 35 in good health. The CDR3 runs from the conserved cysteine through the conserved F or W. A D gene is named only where the DNA matches it firmly. A clone size is listed for some rows: how often the clone was seen (once, few, many), or a class if it is expanded.

D: TRBD2
size: -
J: TRBJ2-1
V: TRBV27
CDR3: CASSWGVRGTHNEQFF
DNA: TGTGCCAGCAGTTGGGGTGTGCGGGGGACCCACAATGAGCAGTTCTTC

D: TRBD2
size: -
J: TRBJ2-1
V: TRBV11-2
CDR3: CASSLEANSGLAHNEQFF
DNA: TGTGCCAGCAGCTTAGAGGCGAATTCGGGACTAGCCCACAATGAGCAGTTCTTC

D: -
size: -
J: TRBJ1-2
V: TRBV5-6
CDR3: CASSQADGEGYTF
DNA: TGTGCCAGCAGCCAAGCGGACGGGGAAGGCTACACCTTC

D: -
size: -
J: TRBJ2-1
V: TRBV25-1
CDR3: CASSGYEGNEQFF
DNA: TGTGCCAGCAGTGGGTACGAGGGGAATGAGCAGTTCTTC

D: TRBD2
size: -
J: TRBJ2-7
V: TRBV6-5
CDR3: CASSPGRVGEQYF
DNA: TGTGCCAGCAGCCCCGGGAGGGTGGGTGAGCAGTACTTC

D: TRBD2
size: -
J: TRBJ2-7
V: TRBV27
CDR3: CASSLQRGGDEQYF
DNA: TGTGCCAGCAGTTTACAGCGGGGGGGCGACGAGCAGTACTTC

D: TRBD1
size: -
J: TRBJ2-2
V: TRBV6-1
CDR3: CASRSDRDNTGELFF
DNA: TGTGCCAGCAGATCGGACAGGGACAACACCGGGGAGCTGTTTTTT

D: TRBD1
size: -
J: TRBJ2-7
V: TRBV5-1
CDR3: CASSFSGQGASEQYF
DNA: TGCGCCAGCAGCTTTTCCGGACAGGGGGCTTCCGAGCAGTACTTC

D: -
size: -
J: TRBJ2-7
V: TRBV10-2
CDR3: CASSESRSYEQYF
DNA: TGCGCCAGCAGTGAGTCTCGATCCTACGAGCAGTACTTC

D: TRBD1
size: -
J: TRBJ2-7
V: TRBV30
CDR3: CAWSSQGADEQYF
DNA: TGTGCCTGGAGTTCCCAGGGGGCGGACGAGCAGTACTTC

D: TRBD1
size: -
J: TRBJ1-2
V: TRBV7-9
CDR3: CASSLVGQELNYGYTF
DNA: TGTGCCAGCAGCTTAGTAGGACAGGAGCTTAACTATGGCTACACCTTC

D: TRBD2
size: once
J: TRBJ2-7
V: TRBV7-9
CDR3: CASSFPGGQFNHEQYF
DNA: TGTGCCAGCAGCTTTCCGGGGGGGCAATTCAACCACGAGCAGTACTTC

D: -
size: -
J: TRBJ2-2
V: TRBV30
CDR3: CAWSVGGGELFF
DNA: TGTGCCTGGAGTGTAGGTGGCGGGGAGCTGTTTTTT

D: -
size: -
J: TRBJ2-7
V: TRBV27
CDR3: CASSFGQPYEQYF
DNA: TGTGCCAGCAGTTTCGGGCAGCCCTACGAGCAGTACTTC

D: TRBD2
size: -
J: TRBJ2-1
V: TRBV7-9
CDR3: CASSSTKREGLNEQFF
DNA: TGTGCCAGCAGCTCCACAAAGCGGGAGGGCCTAAATGAGCAGTTCTTC

D: TRBD2
size: -
J: TRBJ2-1
V: TRBV4-1
CDR3: CASSQGMVAGIEQFF
DNA: TGCGCCAGCAGCCAAGGGATGGTAGCGGGAATTGAGCAGTTCTTC

D: TRBD1
size: -
J: TRBJ1-1
V: TRBV6-5
CDR3: CATWDRARRDTEAFF
DNA: TGTGCCACTTGGGACAGGGCTCGACGTGACACTGAAGCTTTCTTT

D: -
size: -
J: TRBJ1-1
V: TRBV2
CDR3: CASSEDVPDQAFF
DNA: TGTGCCAGCAGTGAAGACGTACCCGACCAAGCTTTCTTT

D: TRBD1
size: once
J: TRBJ1-2
V: TRBV7-9
CDR3: CASSHLPKGAAYYGYTF
DNA: TGTGCCAGCAGTCACCTTCCGAAGGGGGCGGCTTACTATGGCTACACCTTC

D: -
size: -
J: TRBJ2-7
V: TRBV6-1
CDR3: CASSEDQGSYEQYF
DNA: TGTGCCAGCAGTGAAGATCAGGGCTCCTACGAGCAGTACTTC

D: -
size: -
J: TRBJ2-1
V: TRBV27
CDR3: CASSLITPNYNEQFF
DNA: TGTGCCAGCAGTTTGATAACCCCAAATTACAATGAGCAGTTCTTC

D: TRBD1
size: -
J: TRBJ2-7
V: TRBV6-4
CDR3: CASRDSGTAKQYF
DNA: TGTGCCAGCCGTGATTCCGGGACAGCGAAGCAGTACTTC

D: TRBD2
size: -
J: TRBJ2-1
V: TRBV7-9
CDR3: CASSSSPGLAGYNEQFF
DNA: TGTGCCAGCAGCTCCTCGCCGGGACTAGCGGGCTACAATGAGCAGTTCTTC

D: -
size: -
J: TRBJ1-5
V: TRBV4-1
CDR3: CASSLPSGGGQPQHF
DNA: TGCGCCAGCAGCCTCCCCTCGGGTGGCGGCCAGCCCCAGCATTTT

D: TRBD2
size: -
J: TRBJ2-1
V: TRBV7-2
CDR3: CASSAGLAGVYNEQFF
DNA: TGTGCCAGCAGCGCCGGACTAGCGGGAGTCTACAATGAGCAGTTCTTC

D: -
size: -
J: TRBJ2-7
V: TRBV5-1
CDR3: CASSLVGVLYEQYF
DNA: TGCGCCAGCAGCTTGGTCGGGGTACTCTACGAGCAGTACTTC

D: -
size: -
J: TRBJ1-4
V: TRBV6-1
CDR3: CASSEGLVINEKLFF
DNA: TGTGCCAGCAGTGAGGGGTTAGTTATTAATGAAAAACTGTTTTTT

D: -
size: -
J: TRBJ2-6
V: TRBV6-5
CDR3: CASSITGSGANVLTF
DNA: TGTGCCAGCAGCATAACAGGGTCTGGGGCCAACGTCCTGACTTTC

D: -
size: few
J: TRBJ1-2
V: TRBV18
CDR3: CASSPADTRYGYTF
DNA: TGTGCCAGCTCCCCGGCGGACACGCGCTATGGCTACACCTTC

D: -
size: -
J: TRBJ2-3
V: TRBV11-2
CDR3: CASSLFAGGSTDTQYF
DNA: TGTGCCAGCAGCTTATTCGCGGGCGGGAGCACAGATACGCAGTATTTT

D: TRBD1
size: once
J: TRBJ2-7
V: TRBV27
CDR3: CASSDRGRPHEQYF
DNA: TGTGCCAGCTCAGACAGGGGGCGACCCCACGAGCAGTACTTC

D: -
size: -
J: TRBJ2-7
V: TRBV5-5
CDR3: CASSLPRGGNEQYF
DNA: TGTGCCAGCAGCTTGCCGCGGGGAGGAAACGAGCAGTACTTC

D: -
size: -
J: TRBJ2-1
V: TRBV15
CDR3: CATSRTPFLYNEQFF
DNA: TGTGCCACCAGCAGAACACCCTTCCTCTACAATGAGCAGTTCTTC

D: -
size: few
J: TRBJ2-5
V: TRBV7-6
CDR3: CASSLESRVGETQYF
DNA: TGTGCCAGCAGCTTAGAAAGCAGGGTAGGAGAGACCCAGTACTTC

D: -
size: -
J: TRBJ2-7
V: TRBV11-1
CDR3: CASSFGGLSYEQYF
DNA: TGTGCCAGCAGCTTCGGGGGGCTTTCCTACGAGCAGTACTTC

D: TRBD2
size: -
J: TRBJ2-1
V: TRBV4-1
CDR3: CASSQEQRGPPYNEQFF
DNA: TGCGCCAGCAGCCAAGAGCAGCGGGGGCCTCCCTACAATGAGCAGTTCTTC

D: TRBD2
size: -
J: TRBJ2-3
V: TRBV6-1
CDR3: CASSESYAGGSTDTQYF
DNA: TGTGCCAGCAGTGAATCATATGCGGGGGGTTCCACAGATACGCAGTATTTT

D: -
size: -
J: TRBJ2-7
V: TRBV6-5
CDR3: CASSYSTGTSSYEQYF
DNA: TGTGCCAGCAGTTACTCAACCGGGACCAGCTCCTACGAGCAGTACTTC

D: -
size: -
J: TRBJ2-5
V: TRBV21-1
CDR3: CASSGQHHQETQYF
DNA: TGTGCCAGCAGCGGGCAACACCACCAAGAGACCCAGTACTTC

D: -
size: -
J: TRBJ1-1
V: TRBV4-3
CDR3: CASSQEGSSTEAFF
DNA: TGCGCCAGCAGCCAAGAAGGGAGTTCCACTGAAGCTTTCTTT

D: -
size: once
J: TRBJ2-7
V: TRBV7-9
CDR3: CASSQGGGGRDEQYF
DNA: TGTGCCAGCAGCCAAGGAGGGGGAGGCCGGGACGAGCAGTACTTC

D: -
size: -
J: TRBJ1-3
V: TRBV7-9
CDR3: CASSFREDSLGNTIYF
DNA: TGTGCCAGCAGCTTCCGAGAGGACAGCCTGGGAAACACCATATATTTT

D: TRBD1
size: -
J: TRBJ2-1
V: TRBV27
CDR3: CASSATRGSEHEQFF
DNA: TGTGCCAGCAGTGCTACCAGGGGGTCAGAGCATGAGCAGTTCTTC

D: -
size: -
J: TRBJ1-2
V: TRBV29-1
CDR3: CSAGYAPEWQLRGNYGYTF
DNA: TGCAGCGCCGGCTATGCCCCGGAATGGCAACTAAGAGGAAACTATGGCTACACCTTC

D: -
size: -
J: TRBJ1-2
V: TRBV29-1
CDR3: CSVEASFSSSGYGYTF
DNA: TGCAGCGTTGAAGCTAGTTTCAGCTCCTCCGGCTATGGCTACACCTTC

D: -
size: few
J: TRBJ1-1
V: TRBV5-1
CDR3: CASSINRGYMNTEAFF
DNA: TGCGCCAGCAGCATTAATAGGGGGTACATGAACACTGAAGCTTTCTTT

D: -
size: -
J: TRBJ2-5
V: TRBV7-3
CDR3: CASSLTGGSGETQYF
DNA: TGTGCCAGCAGCTTAACGGGCGGTTCTGGAGAGACCCAGTACTTC

D: -
size: -
J: TRBJ2-7
V: TRBV2
CDR3: CASSADEQYF
DNA: TGTGCCAGCAGTGCTGACGAGCAGTACTTC

D: -
size: -
J: TRBJ1-2
V: TRBV4-3
CDR3: CASSQGFPGANYGYTF
DNA: TGCGCCAGCAGCCAAGGATTCCCAGGGGCGAACTATGGCTACACCTTC

D: -
size: once
J: TRBJ2-7
V: TRBV4-1
CDR3: CASSQDSAYEQYF
DNA: TGCGCCAGCAGCCAAGATAGCGCCTACGAGCAGTACTTC

D: -
size: few
J: TRBJ1-2
V: TRBV6-5
CDR3: CASSYSPEGTFGYTF
DNA: TGTGCCAGCAGTTACTCGCCCGAAGGAACGTTTGGCTACACCTTC

D: -
size: -
J: TRBJ1-4
V: TRBV4-1
CDR3: CASSQGVNEKLFF
DNA: TGCGCCAGCAGCCAAGGAGTCAATGAAAAACTGTTTTTT

D: TRBD1
size: once
J: TRBJ2-7
V: TRBV2
CDR3: CASSVLTGTTYEQYF
DNA: TGTGCCAGCAGTGTTTTGACAGGGACCACCTACGAGCAGTACTTC

D: TRBD1
size: -
J: TRBJ1-2
V: TRBV6-5
CDR3: CASSTTGIYGYTF
DNA: TGTGCCAGCAGTACGACAGGGATCTATGGCTACACCTTC

D: -
size: -
J: TRBJ1-6
V: TRBV5-6
CDR3: CASSLNSFNNSPLHF
DNA: TGTGCCAGCAGCTTGAACAGCTTCAATAATTCACCCCTCCACTTT

D: TRBD2
size: -
J: TRBJ2-5
V: TRBV25-1
CDR3: CASSDPRSSGSWQETQYF
DNA: TGTGCCAGCAGTGATCCCCGCTCTAGCGGGAGCTGGCAAGAGACCCAGTACTTC

D: -
size: -
J: TRBJ1-1
V: TRBV4-3
CDR3: CASSQDTATMNTEAFF
DNA: TGCGCCAGCAGCCAAGATACAGCCACCATGAACACTGAAGCTTTCTTT

D: -
size: -
J: TRBJ2-1
V: TRBV7-9
CDR3: CASSEQLRNRDNEQFF
DNA: TGTGCCAGCAGCGAACAACTTAGGAACCGGGACAATGAGCAGTTCTTC